These 13 T cell receptor beta chains came from one sample sequenced in a study of cytomegalovirus exposure and HLA in healthy donors. Primers included in the PCR were 60 Vbeta and 13 Jbeta primers. The protocol was immunoSEQ multiplex PCR, while the TCRdb copy is restricted to in-frame clones and leaves out a portion. This sample's table reports 100,000 to 150,000 clones. Input material: PBMCs. The receptor source for this set is a man aged 18 to 30 in good health and CMV-seronegative.

The rearrangement joins TRBV30 to TRBJ2-1; 8 bases map to TRBD2. After removal of 0 bases from V and 3 bases from J, the junction contained 7 bases not matched to a gene. The CDR3 is 16 amino acids. The V gene's germline CDR1 is GTSNPN and CDR2 SVGIG (reference sequence). DNA of the CDR3: TGTGCCTGGAGTGTACACCGAGCGGGAGACTACAATGAGCAGTTCTTC. This gives the protein CAWSVHRAGDYNEQFF.

The V and J genes are TRBV19 and TRBJ2-7; TRBD1 matches at 10 bases. The J segment lost 3 bases and the V segment lost 8 bases, leaving 1 base of the junction unmatched. CDR1 and CDR2 (germline): LNHDA, SQIVND (reference sequence). The CDR3 loop spans 12 amino acids. CDR3 residues: CASGTGVYEQYF. CDR3 nucleotide sequence: TGTGCCAGTGGGACAGGGGTCTACGAGCAGTACTTC.

The chain uses TRBV5-6 and TRBJ1-5; no clear D gene. Trimming removed 0 bases at V and 6 bases at J, with 4 bases between. The germline V gene encodes CDR1 SGHDT and CDR2 YYEEEE. The CDR3 totals 12 residues. CDR3 bases: TGTGCCAGCAGCTTGGGGGCTCAGCCCCAGCATTTT. It encodes CASSLGAQPQHF.

The CDR3 reads CASSTGLAESTDTQYF. CDR3 DNA sequence: TGTGCCAGCAGCACAGGACTAGCGGAGAGCACAGATACGCAGTATTTT. The chain recombines TRBV11-3 with TRBJ2-3; 10 bases line up with TRBD2. Germline V gene sequence: CDR1 SGHNT, CDR2 YENEEA. The CDR3 runs to 16 residues. Trimming took 5 bases from V and 0 from J; bases not matched to a gene: 5.

The rearrangement links TRBV29-1 to TRBJ2-2, with 12 bases aligning to TRBD1. The CDR3 is made up of 18 amino acids. Germline trimming cut 4 bases from V and 5 bases from J; bases unmatched to any gene: 14. Germline CDR1 and CDR2: SQVTM and ANQGSEA. This chain's CDR3 is CSVGNSGTGGVRTGELFF. CDR3 bases: TGCAGCGTTGGCAACTCCGGGACAGGGGGCGTTCGGACCGGGGAGCTGTTTTTT.

The rearrangement links TRBV6-1 to TRBJ1-2; a possible D gene is TRBD1 (6 bases). CDR1 is MNHNS, CDR2 SASEGT, per germline. Trimming removed 3 bases from V and 6 bases from J, with 11 bases in between. This CDR3 has 13 residues. CDR3 sequence reads: CASSESQGHGYTF. CDR3 DNA sequence: TGTGCCAGCAGTGAGAGCCAGGGGCATGGCTACACCTTC.

The chain uses TRBV5-1 and TRBJ2-4; D unresolved. Trimming shortened V by 0 bases and J by 0 bases, and 13 bases separated the two germline ends. This CDR3 is built from 17 residues. Germline V gene lookup returns CDR1 SGHRS and CDR2 YFSETQ. The CDR3 bases are TGCGCCAGCAGCTTGGGGGTCAGACAAATAGCCAAAAACATTCAGTACTTC. It is translated as CASSLGVRQIAKNIQYF.

V is TRBV27 and J is TRBJ1-2; 7 bases align to TRBD1. V lost 5 bases and J lost 4; bases outside the gene matches: 16. Germline-derived CDR1 and CDR2 are MNHEY and SMNVEV (reference sequence). The CDR3 sequence is 17 residues long. This CDR3 is CASSPSISDRLAYGYTF. DNA of the CDR3: TGTGCCAGCAGTCCATCCATCTCGGACAGGCTGGCCTATGGCTACACCTTC.

CDR3 residues: CASRGGAGLAGNTGELFF. DNA of the CDR3: TGTGCCAGCAGGGGAGGGGCAGGACTAGCGGGAAACACCGGGGAGCTGTTTTTT. The rearrangement joins TRBV9 to TRBJ2-2; TRBD2 matches 12 bases. The V segment lost 5 bases and the J segment 2 bases; nucleotides outside the gene matches: 10. Germline V gene sequence: CDR1 SGDLS, CDR2 YYNGEE. This CDR3 comprises 18 residues.

This sequence joins TRBV6-1 and TRBJ1-2; D gene ambiguous. Germline assignment: CDR1 MNHNS and CDR2 SASEGT. The CDR3 length is 13 residues. Deletions cut 6 bases from V and 5 bases from J, with 13 bases between. The CDR3 DNA is TGTGCCAGCAGCCGGACCCGGGAGTATGGCTACACCTTC. This sequence encodes CASSRTREYGYTF.

The chain carries TRBV5-4 and TRBJ2-5, with unresolved D. The CDR3 has 14 amino acids. The germline V gene has CDR1 SGHNT and CDR2 YYREEE (reference sequence). Trimming left V 0 bases short and J 5 bases short, with 11 bases between. The CDR3 DNA follows: TGTGCCAGCAGCTTGGCGCTACCCTCGGAGACCCAGTACTTC. Translation gives CASSLALPSETQYF.

The chain is built from TRBV29-1 and TRBJ1-4; D unresolved. The CDR3 runs 14 residues. The V end was cut by 4 bases, the J end by 8 bases, with 17 bases between. From germline, CDR1 is SQVTM and CDR2 ANQGSEA. This CDR3 reads CSVVSSFRGEKLFF. The CDR3 nucleotides read TGCAGCGTTGTCTCCTCGTTTCGGGGAGAAAAACTGTTTTTT.

The chain carries TRBV25-1 and TRBJ1-4, with D hard to call. The CDR3 is made up of 14 amino acids. Deletions cut 3 bases from V and 0 bases from J, with 5 bases between. Germline assignment: CDR1 MGHDK and CDR2 SYGVNS. The CDR3 DNA is TGTGCCAGCAGTGATTCTGCAACTAATGAAAAACTGTTTTTT. This encodes CASSDSATNEKLFF. Drawing the rest from reference TRBV25-1 and TRBJ1-4, the complete variable domain is EADIYQTPRYLVIGTGKKITLECSQTMGHDKMYWYQQDPGMELHLIHYSYGVNSTEKGDLSSESTVSRIRTEHFPLTLESARPSHTSQYLCASSDSATNEKLFFGSGTQLSVL.